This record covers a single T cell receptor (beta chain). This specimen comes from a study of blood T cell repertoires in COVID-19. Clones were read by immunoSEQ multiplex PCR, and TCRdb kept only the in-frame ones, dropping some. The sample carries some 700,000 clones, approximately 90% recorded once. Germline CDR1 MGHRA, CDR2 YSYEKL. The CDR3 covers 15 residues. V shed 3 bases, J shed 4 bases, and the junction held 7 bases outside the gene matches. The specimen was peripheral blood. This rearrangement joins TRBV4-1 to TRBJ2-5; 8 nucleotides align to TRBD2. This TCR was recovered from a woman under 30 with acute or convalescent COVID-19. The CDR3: CASSQTGGPGETQYF. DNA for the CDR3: TGCGCCAGCAGCCAGACGGGGGGGCCCGGAGAGACCCAGTACTTC.